The clone carrying this T cell receptor beta chain has only a few counts. The antigen remains undetermined. Every isolated RNA sample was fully reverse transcribed, so sequencing captured expressed TCRB transcripts. Clones were sequenced by immunoSEQ multiplex PCR, and TCRdb holds only the in-frame ones, with some missing. Here the sample spans roughly 140,000 clones, nearly 50% being singletons. Averaging about 120 mL, one heparinised blood draw was given by each donor. The source of the sample is a study of beta chain features in type 1 diabetes. Background on the study: Patient and healthy donor groups were alike in age, gender and cell yields. Broader study findings: The study found moderately but significantly shorter TCRB CDR3s in all four CD4+ subsets of Type 1 diabetes patients. Within the patient group, naive, central memory and Treg TCRB repertoires appeared more similar to each other than within healthy donors.

CDR1 and CDR2 from the germline V gene are MGHDK and SYGVNS. The V segment lost 8 bases and the J segment 5 bases; nucleotides outside the gene matches: 8. CDR3 size: 13 residues. The sample comprised Tregs from blood. The chain carries TRBV25-1 and TRBJ1-2; 7 bases are a match to TRBD1. This TCR was sampled from a man between 18 and 35 years old in good health. DNA of the CDR3: TGTGCCAGCGGAGTTGCAGGGGGTTATGGCTACACCTTC. The encoded protein is CASGVAGGYGYTF.